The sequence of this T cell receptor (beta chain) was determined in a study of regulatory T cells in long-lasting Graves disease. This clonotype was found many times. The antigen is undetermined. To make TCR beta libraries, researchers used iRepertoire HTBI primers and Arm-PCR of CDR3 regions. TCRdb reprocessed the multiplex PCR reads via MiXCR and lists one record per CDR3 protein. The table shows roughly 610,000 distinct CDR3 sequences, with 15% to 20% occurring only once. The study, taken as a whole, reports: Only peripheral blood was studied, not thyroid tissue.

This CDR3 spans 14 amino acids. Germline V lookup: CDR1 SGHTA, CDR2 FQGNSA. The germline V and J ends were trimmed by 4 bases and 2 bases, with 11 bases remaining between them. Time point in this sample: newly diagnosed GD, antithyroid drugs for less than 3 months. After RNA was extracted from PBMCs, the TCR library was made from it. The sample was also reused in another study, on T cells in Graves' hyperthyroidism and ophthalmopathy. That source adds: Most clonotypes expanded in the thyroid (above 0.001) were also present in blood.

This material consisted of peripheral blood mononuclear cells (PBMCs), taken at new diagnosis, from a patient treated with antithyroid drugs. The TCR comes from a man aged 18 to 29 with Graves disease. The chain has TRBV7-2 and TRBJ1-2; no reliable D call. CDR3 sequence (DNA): TGTGCCAGCAGCTATCGACCGCCCAACTATGGCTACACCTTC. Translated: CASSYRPPNYGYTF.